The 3 T cell receptor beta chains below come from one sample, sequenced in a study of T cell changes during pregnancy in multiple sclerosis. Generated by immunoSEQ multiplex PCR, the TCRdb table keeps only in-frame clones and is missing some. The sample holds about 57,000 clones, roughly 92% seen once. The material was CD4+ T cells from peripheral blood mononuclear cells, obtained in the third trimester of pregnancy. Source of these receptors: a female donor with multiple sclerosis, enrolled in a pregnancy study.

V usage is TRBV12-5 and J usage is TRBJ2-3; D remains ambiguous. Trimming pared 5 bases from V and 6 bases from J, leaving 6 bases between. CDR1 LGHNT and CDR2 FRNRAP come from the germline V gene. The CDR3 runs to 11 residues. The DNA for the CDR3 is TGTGCTAGTGGTGTATTCGATACGCAGTATTTT. It translates to CASGVFDTQYF.

This chain joins TRBV30 and TRBJ2-3, with 9 nucleotides matching TRBD2. CDR3 length: 15 amino acids. V was clipped by 1 base and J by 4 bases; unmatched bases: 6. Germline V gives CDR1 GTSNPN, CDR2 SVGIG (reference sequence). The CDR3 loop is CAWSAGTSFADTQYF. The CDR3 DNA sequence: TGTGCCTGGAGTGCGGGGACTAGCTTCGCAGATACGCAGTATTTT.

The CDR3 DNA is TGCGCCAGCAGCCAAGATGGGAGGGCGGAGACCCAGTACTTC. It specifies CASSQDGRAETQYF. The chain joins TRBV4-3 to TRBJ2-5; 7 nucleotides line up with TRBD2. After removal of 0 bases from V and 5 bases from J, the junction contained 3 bases not matched to a gene. The CDR3 length is 14 residues. Germline V CDR1 and CDR2: LGHNA, YSLEER.